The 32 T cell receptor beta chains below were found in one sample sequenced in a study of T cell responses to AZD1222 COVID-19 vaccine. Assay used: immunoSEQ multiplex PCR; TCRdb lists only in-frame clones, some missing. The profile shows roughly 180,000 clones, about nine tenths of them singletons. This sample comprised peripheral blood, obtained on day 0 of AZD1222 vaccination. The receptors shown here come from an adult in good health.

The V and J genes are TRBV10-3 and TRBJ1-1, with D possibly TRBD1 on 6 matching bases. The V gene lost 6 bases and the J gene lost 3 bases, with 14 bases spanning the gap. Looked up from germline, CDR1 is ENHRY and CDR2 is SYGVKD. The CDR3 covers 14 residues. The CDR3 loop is CAISLREGDTEAFF. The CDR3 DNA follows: TGTGCCATCAGCCTCCGGGAGGGGGACACTGAAGCTTTCTTT.

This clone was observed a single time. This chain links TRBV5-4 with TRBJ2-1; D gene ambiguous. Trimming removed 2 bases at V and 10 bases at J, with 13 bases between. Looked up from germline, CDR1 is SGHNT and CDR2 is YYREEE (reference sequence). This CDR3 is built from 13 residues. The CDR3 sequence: CASSLNYLGEQFF. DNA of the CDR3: TGTGCCAGCAGCTTAAACTACCTCGGGGAGCAGTTCTTC.

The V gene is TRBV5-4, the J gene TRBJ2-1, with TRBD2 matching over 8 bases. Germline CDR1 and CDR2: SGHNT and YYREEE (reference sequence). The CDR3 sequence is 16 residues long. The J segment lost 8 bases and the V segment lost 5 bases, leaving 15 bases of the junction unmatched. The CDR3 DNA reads TGTGCCAGCAGGCCCTCTCCGGGGGGGCTTATCGATGAGCAGTTCTTC. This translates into CASRPSPGGLIDEQFF.

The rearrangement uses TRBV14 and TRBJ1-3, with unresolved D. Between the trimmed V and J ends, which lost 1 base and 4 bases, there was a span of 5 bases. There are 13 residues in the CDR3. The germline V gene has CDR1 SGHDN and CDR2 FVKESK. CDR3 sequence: CASSQVGGNTIYF. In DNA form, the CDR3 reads TGTGCCAGCAGCCAAGTAGGAGGAAACACCATATATTTT.

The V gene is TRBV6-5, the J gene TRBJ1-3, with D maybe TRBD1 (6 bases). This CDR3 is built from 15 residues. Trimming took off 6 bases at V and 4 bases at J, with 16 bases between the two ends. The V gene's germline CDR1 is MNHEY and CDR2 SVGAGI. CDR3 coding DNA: TGTGCCAGCAGAGCCCTGGGGGGCGCCGGAAACACCATATATTTT. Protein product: CASRALGGAGNTIYF.

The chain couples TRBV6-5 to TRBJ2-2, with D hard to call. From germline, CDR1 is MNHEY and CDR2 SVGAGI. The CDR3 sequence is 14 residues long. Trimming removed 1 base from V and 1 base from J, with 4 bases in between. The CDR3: CASSYYRNTGELFF. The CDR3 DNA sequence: TGTGCCAGCAGTTACTATCGGAACACCGGGGAGCTGTTTTTT.

This CDR3 is CASSSNRGNQPQHF. In nucleotides, the CDR3 is TGTGCCAGCAGCTCAAACAGGGGGAATCAGCCCCAGCATTTT. The rearrangement joins TRBV28 to TRBJ1-5; 8 nucleotides match TRBD1. The length of the CDR3 is 14 residues. The ends lost 6 bases at V and 4 bases at J; junction bases unmatched: 5. CDR1 and CDR2 (germline): MDHEN, SYDVKM.

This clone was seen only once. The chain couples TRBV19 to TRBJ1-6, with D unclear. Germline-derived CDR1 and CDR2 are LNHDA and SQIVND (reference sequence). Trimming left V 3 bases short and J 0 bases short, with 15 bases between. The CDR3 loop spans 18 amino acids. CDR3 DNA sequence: TGTGCCAGTAGTATTTCATTTGTTGGGAGCTCCTATAATTCACCCCTCCACTTT. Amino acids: CASSISFVGSSYNSPLHF. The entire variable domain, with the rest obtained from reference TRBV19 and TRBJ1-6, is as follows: DGGITQSPKYLFRKEGQNVTLSCEQNLNHDAMYWYRQDPGQGLRLIYYSQIVNDFQKGDIAEGYSVSREKKESFPLTVTSAQKNPTAFYLCASSISFVGSSYNSPLHFGNGTRLTVT.

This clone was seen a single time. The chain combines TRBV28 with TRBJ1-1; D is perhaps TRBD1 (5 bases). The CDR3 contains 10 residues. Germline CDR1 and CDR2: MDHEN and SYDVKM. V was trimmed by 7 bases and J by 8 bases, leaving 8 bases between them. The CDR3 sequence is CASKRGEAFF. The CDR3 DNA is TGTGCCAGCAAGCGGGGGGAAGCTTTCTTT.

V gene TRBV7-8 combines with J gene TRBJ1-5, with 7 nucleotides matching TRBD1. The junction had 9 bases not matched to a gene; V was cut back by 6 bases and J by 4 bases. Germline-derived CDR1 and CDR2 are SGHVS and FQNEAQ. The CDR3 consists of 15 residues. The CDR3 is CASRPGTVGNQPQHF. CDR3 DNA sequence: TGTGCCAGCAGACCCGGGACAGTTGGAAATCAGCCCCAGCATTTT.

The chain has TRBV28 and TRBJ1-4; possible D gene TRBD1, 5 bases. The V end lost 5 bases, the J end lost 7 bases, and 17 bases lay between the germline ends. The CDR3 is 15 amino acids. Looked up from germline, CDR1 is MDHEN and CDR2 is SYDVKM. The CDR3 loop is CASSGVRQGSEKLFF. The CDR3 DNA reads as TGTGCCAGCAGTGGGGTGCGTCAGGGTAGTGAAAAACTGTTTTTT. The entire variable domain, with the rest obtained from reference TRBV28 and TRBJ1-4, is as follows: DVKVTQSSRYLVKRTGEKVFLECVQDMDHENMFWYRQDPGLGLRLIYFSYDVKMKEKGDIPEGYSVSREKKERFSLILESASTNQTSMYLCASSGVRQGSEKLFFGSGTQLSVL.

Written as DNA, the CDR3 is TGTGCCAGCAGCTTGGGGAGCGGGGGAAACCGCCAAGAGACCCAGTACTTC. Amino acids: CASSLGSGGNRQETQYF. The rearrangement joins TRBV5-6 to TRBJ2-5; 8 bases line up with TRBD2. V was clipped by 0 bases and J by 1 base; unmatched bases: 8. Germline CDR1 reads SGHDT; CDR2 reads YYEEEE. This CDR3 comprises 17 residues.

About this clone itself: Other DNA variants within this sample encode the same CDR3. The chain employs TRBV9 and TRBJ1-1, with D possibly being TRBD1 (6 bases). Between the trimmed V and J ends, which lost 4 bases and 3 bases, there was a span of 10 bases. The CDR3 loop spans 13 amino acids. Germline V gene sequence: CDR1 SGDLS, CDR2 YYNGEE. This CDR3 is CASSPEGDTEAFF. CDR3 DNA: TGTGCCAGCAGCCCCGAGGGGGACACTGAAGCTTTCTTT.

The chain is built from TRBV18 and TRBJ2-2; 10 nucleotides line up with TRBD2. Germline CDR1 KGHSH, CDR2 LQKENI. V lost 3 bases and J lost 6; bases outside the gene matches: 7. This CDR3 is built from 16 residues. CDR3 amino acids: CASSPRMSGGAGELFF. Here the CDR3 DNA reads TGTGCCAGCTCACCCCGTATGAGCGGGGGGGCCGGGGAGCTGTTTTTT.

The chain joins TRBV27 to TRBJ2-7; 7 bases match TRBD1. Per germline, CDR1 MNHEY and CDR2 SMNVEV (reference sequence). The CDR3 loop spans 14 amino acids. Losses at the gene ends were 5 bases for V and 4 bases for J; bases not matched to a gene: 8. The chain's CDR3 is CASSTPGQLYEQYF. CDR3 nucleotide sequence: TGTGCCAGCAGTACTCCGGGACAGTTATACGAGCAGTACTTC.

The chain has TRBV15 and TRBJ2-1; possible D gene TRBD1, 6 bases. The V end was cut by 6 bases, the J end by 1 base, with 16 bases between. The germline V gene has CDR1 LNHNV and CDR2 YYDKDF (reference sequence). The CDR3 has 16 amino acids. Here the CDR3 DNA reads TGTGCCACCAGTCCGAAAGATCAGGGGTCCTACAATGAGCAGTTCTTC. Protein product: CATSPKDQGSYNEQFF.

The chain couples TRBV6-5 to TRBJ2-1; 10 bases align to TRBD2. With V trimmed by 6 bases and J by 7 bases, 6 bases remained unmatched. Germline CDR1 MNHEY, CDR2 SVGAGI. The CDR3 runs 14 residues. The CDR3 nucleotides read TGTGCCAGCAGGGTAGCGGGAGGTAGGAATGAGCAGTTCTTC. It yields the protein CASRVAGGRNEQFF.

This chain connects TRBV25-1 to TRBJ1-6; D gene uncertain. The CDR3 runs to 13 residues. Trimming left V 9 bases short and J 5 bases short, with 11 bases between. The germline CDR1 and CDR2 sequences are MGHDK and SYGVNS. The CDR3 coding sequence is TGTGCCAGTCGACGGACCCATAATTCACCCCTCCACTTT. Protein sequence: CASRRTHNSPLHF. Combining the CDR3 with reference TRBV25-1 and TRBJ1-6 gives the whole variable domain EADIYQTPRYLVIGTGKKITLECSQTMGHDKMYWYQQDPGMELHLIHYSYGVNSTEKGDLSSESTVSRIRTEHFPLTLESARPSHTSQYLCASRRTHNSPLHFGNGTRLTVT.

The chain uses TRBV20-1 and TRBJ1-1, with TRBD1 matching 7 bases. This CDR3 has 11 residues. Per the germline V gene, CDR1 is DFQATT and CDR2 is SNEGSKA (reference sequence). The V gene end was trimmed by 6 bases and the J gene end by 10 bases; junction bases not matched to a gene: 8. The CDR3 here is CSARQGVVAFF. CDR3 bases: TGCAGTGCCCGACAGGGTGTAGTAGCTTTCTTT.

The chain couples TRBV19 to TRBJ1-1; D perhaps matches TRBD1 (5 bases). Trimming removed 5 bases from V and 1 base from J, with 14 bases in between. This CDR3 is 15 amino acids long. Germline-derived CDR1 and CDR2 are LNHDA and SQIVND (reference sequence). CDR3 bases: TGTGCCAGTAGTTTGGTGGGGGGATCGAACACTGAAGCTTTCTTT. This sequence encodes CASSLVGGSNTEAFF.

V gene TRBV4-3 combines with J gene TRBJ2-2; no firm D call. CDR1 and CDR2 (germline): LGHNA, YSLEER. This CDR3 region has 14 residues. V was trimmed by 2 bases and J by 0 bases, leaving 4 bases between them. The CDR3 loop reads CASSQSPNTGELFF. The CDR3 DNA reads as TGCGCCAGCAGCCAATCACCGAACACCGGGGAGCTGTTTTTT.

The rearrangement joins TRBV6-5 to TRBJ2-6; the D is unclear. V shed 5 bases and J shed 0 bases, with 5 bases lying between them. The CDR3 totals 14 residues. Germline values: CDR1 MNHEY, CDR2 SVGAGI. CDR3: CASSRDSGANVLTF. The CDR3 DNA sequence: TGTGCCAGCAGTAGAGACTCTGGGGCCAACGTCCTGACTTTC.

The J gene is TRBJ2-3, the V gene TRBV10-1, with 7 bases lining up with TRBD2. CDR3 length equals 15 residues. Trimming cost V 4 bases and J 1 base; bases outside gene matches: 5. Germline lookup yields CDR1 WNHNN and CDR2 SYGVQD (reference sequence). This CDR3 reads CASSASGAGTDTQYF. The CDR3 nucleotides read TGCGCCAGCAGTGCGAGCGGGGCGGGCACAGATACGCAGTATTTT.

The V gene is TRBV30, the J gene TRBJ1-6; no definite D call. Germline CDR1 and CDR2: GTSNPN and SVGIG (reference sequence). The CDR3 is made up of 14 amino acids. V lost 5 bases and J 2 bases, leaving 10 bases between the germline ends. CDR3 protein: CAWDTRAYNSPLHF. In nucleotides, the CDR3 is TGTGCCTGGGATACTCGAGCCTATAATTCACCCCTCCACTTT.

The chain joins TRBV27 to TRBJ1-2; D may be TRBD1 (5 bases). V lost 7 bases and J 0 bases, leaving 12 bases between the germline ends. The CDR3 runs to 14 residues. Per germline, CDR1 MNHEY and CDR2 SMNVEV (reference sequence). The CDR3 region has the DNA TGTGCCAGCAAGGTCAGACAGACTAACTATGGCTACACCTTC. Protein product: CASKVRQTNYGYTF.

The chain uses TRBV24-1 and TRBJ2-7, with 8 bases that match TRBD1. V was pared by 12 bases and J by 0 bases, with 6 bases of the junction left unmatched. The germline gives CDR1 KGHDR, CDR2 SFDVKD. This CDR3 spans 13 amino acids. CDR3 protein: CAVWDRNSYEQYF. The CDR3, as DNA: TGTGCCGTTTGGGACAGGAACTCCTACGAGCAGTACTTC.

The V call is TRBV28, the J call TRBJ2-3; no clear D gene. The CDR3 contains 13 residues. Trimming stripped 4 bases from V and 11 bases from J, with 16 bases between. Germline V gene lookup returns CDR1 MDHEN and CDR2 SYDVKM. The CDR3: CASSWAMSPGQYF. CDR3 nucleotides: TGTGCCAGCAGTTGGGCTATGTCCCCTGGGCAGTATTTT.

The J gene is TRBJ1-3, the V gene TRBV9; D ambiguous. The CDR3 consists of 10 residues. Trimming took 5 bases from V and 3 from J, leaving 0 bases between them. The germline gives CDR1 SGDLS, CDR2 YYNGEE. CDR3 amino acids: CASSGNTIYF. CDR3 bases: TGTGCCAGCAGTGGAAACACCATATATTTT.

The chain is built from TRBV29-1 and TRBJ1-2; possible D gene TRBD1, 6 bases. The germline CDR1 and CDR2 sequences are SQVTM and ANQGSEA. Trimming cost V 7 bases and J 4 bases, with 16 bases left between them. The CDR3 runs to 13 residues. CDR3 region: CSATTPDSYGYTF. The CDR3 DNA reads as TGCAGCGCCACTACCCCGGACAGCTATGGCTACACCTTC.

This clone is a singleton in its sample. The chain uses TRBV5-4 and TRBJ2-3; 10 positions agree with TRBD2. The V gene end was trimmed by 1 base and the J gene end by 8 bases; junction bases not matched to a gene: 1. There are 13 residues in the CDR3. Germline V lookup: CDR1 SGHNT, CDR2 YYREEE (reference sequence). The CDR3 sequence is CASSLRTSGTQYF. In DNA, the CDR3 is TGTGCCAGCAGCTTGCGGACTAGCGGTACGCAGTATTTT.

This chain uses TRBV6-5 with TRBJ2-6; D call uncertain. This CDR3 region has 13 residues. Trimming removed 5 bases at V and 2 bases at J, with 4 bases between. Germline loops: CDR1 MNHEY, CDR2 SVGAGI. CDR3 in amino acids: CASSPTGANVLTF. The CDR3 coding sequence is TGTGCCAGCAGTCCCACTGGGGCCAACGTCCTGACTTTC.

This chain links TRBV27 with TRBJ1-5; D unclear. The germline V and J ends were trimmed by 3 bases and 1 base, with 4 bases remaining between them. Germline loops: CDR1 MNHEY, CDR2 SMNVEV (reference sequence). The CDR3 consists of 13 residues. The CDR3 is CASSLTSNQPQHF. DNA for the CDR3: TGTGCCAGCAGTTTGACGAGCAATCAGCCCCAGCATTTT.